The 25 T cell receptor beta chains given below trace back to one sample, sequenced in a study of blood T cell repertoires in COVID-19. TCRdb's table, derived via immunoSEQ multiplex PCR, lists solely in-frame clones and lacks some. This sample has about 330,000 clones, with over 75% found just once. The sequenced sample consisted of peripheral blood. The receptor source for this set is a woman in her 50s with active or convalescent COVID-19.

This rearrangement joins TRBV15 to TRBJ2-7; TRBD1 is a possible D gene (5 bases). This CDR3 contains 14 residues. V gave up 0 bases and J gave up 6 bases, with 12 bases separating them. The germline gives CDR1 LNHNV, CDR2 YYDKDF (reference sequence). CDR3 protein: CATSRDRWTLEQYF. The CDR3 DNA reads TGTGCCACCAGCAGAGACCGTTGGACACTCGAGCAGTACTTC.

This chain connects TRBV5-4 to TRBJ2-3, with TRBD2 matching 12 bases. V lost 0 bases, J lost 4 bases, and 3 bases stayed unmatched. This CDR3 is 16 amino acids long. Germline-derived CDR1 and CDR2 are SGHNT and YYREEE (reference sequence). This CDR3 reads CASSLGLAGVADTQYF. For the CDR3, the DNA is TGTGCCAGCAGCTTGGGACTAGCGGGAGTGGCAGATACGCAGTATTTT.

The chain combines TRBV11-2 with TRBJ1-1; the D gene is possibly TRBD1 (6 bases). The CDR3 is 13 residues long. CDR1 SGHAT and CDR2 FQNNGV come from the germline V gene. V lost 5 bases and J lost 10, with 17 bases in between. CDR3 region: CASSPWGRGTAFF. DNA for the CDR3: TGTGCCAGCAGCCCCTGGGGGCGAGGGACAGCTTTCTTT.

The V and J genes are TRBV6-2 or TRBV6-3 and TRBJ1-4; no firm D call. Germline lookup yields CDR1 MNHEY and CDR2 SVGEGT. The CDR3 consists of 14 residues. The V end was cut by 2 bases, the J end by 5 bases, with 9 bases between. The CDR3 DNA sequence: TGTGCCAGCAGTTACGGACGGGGAAATGAAAAACTGTTTTTT. Protein sequence: CASSYGRGNEKLFF.

The chain has TRBV12-5 and TRBJ1-2; no firm D call. Germline CDR1 and CDR2: LGHNT and FRNRAP. CDR3 length equals 16 residues. The ends were cut back, 0 bases at V and 0 bases at J, with 11 bases in the middle. The CDR3 region is CASGLVAGKANYGYTF. CDR3 bases: TGTGCTAGTGGTTTGGTGGCGGGAAAAGCTAACTATGGCTACACCTTC.

Here the CDR3 reads CAISSYRGTGELFF. Written as DNA, the CDR3 is TGTGCCATCAGTTCTTACAGGGGCACCGGGGAGCTGTTTTTT. The J gene is TRBJ2-2, the V gene TRBV10-3; 7 bases match TRBD1. Trimming cost V 5 bases and J 4 bases; bases outside gene matches: 4. Germline CDR1 ENHRY, CDR2 SYGVKD. The CDR3 extends over 14 amino acids.

The chain is built from TRBV7-2 and TRBJ2-5; 8 nucleotides align to TRBD2. The CDR3 runs to 13 residues. Germline V gene lookup returns CDR1 SGHTA and CDR2 FQGNSA. V shed 4 bases, J shed 7 bases, and the junction held 5 bases outside the gene matches. The CDR3 sequence is CASSSSGSTTQYF. For the CDR3, the DNA is TGTGCCAGCAGCTCCAGCGGGAGTACGACCCAGTACTTC.

This clone showed up just a few times. The V gene is TRBV5-4, the J gene TRBJ2-3, with TRBD2 matching over 8 bases. The length of the CDR3 is 16 residues. The germline CDR1 and CDR2 sequences are SGHNT and YYREEE (reference sequence). The V and J ends lost 3 bases and 3 bases, in that order; junction bases with no gene match: 9. CDR3 sequence: CASSSQLAVGTDTQYF. In nucleotides, the CDR3 is TGTGCCAGCAGCTCTCAACTAGCGGTTGGTACAGATACGCAGTATTTT.

The J gene is TRBJ2-7, the V gene TRBV7-2; TRBD2 is a possible D gene (6 bases). Germline V gene lookup returns CDR1 SGHTA and CDR2 FQGNSA. Trimming pared 1 base from V and 4 bases from J, leaving 17 bases between. This CDR3 contains 16 residues. The CDR3 is CASSLGRGRVLYEQYF. The CDR3 DNA sequence: TGTGCCAGCAGCTTAGGGAGGGGACGAGTTTTATACGAGCAGTACTTC.

The chain uses TRBV6-4 and TRBJ2-2; 8 bases are a match to TRBD2. Trimming removed 3 bases from V and 0 bases from J; junction bases left unmatched: 6. This CDR3 has 17 residues. Germline V gene sequence: CDR1 MRHNA, CDR2 SNTAGT. In DNA form, the CDR3 reads TGTGCCAGCAGTGAATCCAGCGGGGGAGCGAACACCGGGGAGCTGTTTTTT. It specifies CASSESSGGANTGELFF.

The chain couples TRBV11-1 to TRBJ1-1; D unclear. The V end was cut by 0 bases, the J end by 0 bases, with 14 bases between. The CDR3 sequence is 17 residues long. Germline lookup yields CDR1 SGHAT and CDR2 FQDESV (reference sequence). The CDR3 coding sequence is TGTGCCAGCAGCTTAGCATCTCAGACACGATTGAACACTGAAGCTTTCTTT. Its translation: CASSLASQTRLNTEAFF.

The V call is TRBV2, the J call TRBJ1-1, with 7 bases aligning to TRBD1. CDR1 is SNHLY and CDR2 is FYNNEI in the germline V gene. The CDR3 runs to 13 residues. V was clipped by 6 bases and J by 1 base; unmatched bases: 2. The CDR3, as DNA: TGTGCCAGCAGGGGACAGACGAACACTGAAGCTTTCTTT. It translates to CASRGQTNTEAFF.

The chain employs TRBV24-1 and TRBJ1-1; perhaps TRBD1 as D (6 bases). Germline values: CDR1 KGHDR, CDR2 SFDVKD. V lost 4 bases and J 12 bases, leaving 14 bases between the germline ends. This CDR3 contains 12 residues. In nucleotides, the CDR3 is TGTGCCACCAGTGACTATCAGGGGCTAACTTTCTTT. Its protein is CATSDYQGLTFF.

The chain recombines TRBV6-2 or TRBV6-3 with TRBJ1-1; 7 bases match TRBD1. This CDR3 contains 15 residues. Germline values: CDR1 MNHEY, CDR2 SVGEGT. V lost 4 bases and J lost 3; bases outside the gene matches: 8. CDR3 bases: TGTGCCAGCAGTTCCGCCCGGGACAGTTACACTGAAGCTTTCTTT. Its protein product is CASSSARDSYTEAFF.

The chain employs TRBV4-3 and TRBJ1-2, with 8 bases identical to TRBD1. The CDR3 runs to 14 residues. Germline V CDR1 and CDR2: LGHNA, YSLEER. V lost 6 bases, J lost 2 bases, and 5 bases stayed unmatched. In nucleotides, the CDR3 is TGCGCCAGCAGTCAGGACAGGGAGAACTATGGCTACACCTTC. It is translated as CASSQDRENYGYTF.

The chain employs TRBV29-1 and TRBJ1-1; D is undetermined. CDR1 is SQVTM, CDR2 ANQGSEA, per germline. The V end was cut by 1 base, the J end by 3 bases, with 9 bases between. This CDR3 contains 13 residues. The CDR3 sequence: CSVEGLLDTEAFF. The DNA for the CDR3 is TGCAGCGTTGAAGGGCTTCTGGACACTGAAGCTTTCTTT.

This chain uses TRBV30 with TRBJ1-2, with D possibly being TRBD1 (6 bases). The V gene's germline CDR1 is GTSNPN and CDR2 SVGIG (reference sequence). The V end was cut by 4 bases, the J end by 14 bases, with 23 bases between. The CDR3 contains 13 residues. The CDR3 DNA sequence: TGTGCCTGGACCGCGTCTGGACAGACCTACGAGACCTTC. This translates into CAWTASGQTYETF.

The count of this clone is one. V gene TRBV28 combines with J gene TRBJ1-2; D might be TRBD1 (6 bases). CDR3 size: 11 residues. V was shortened by 10 bases and J by 5 bases, with 11 bases between the two germline ends. Germline V lookup: CDR1 MDHEN, CDR2 SYDVKM. CDR3 residues: CATQTGYGYTF. The CDR3 DNA reads as TGTGCCACTCAAACAGGGTATGGCTACACCTTC.

This clone was observed a few times. This chain uses TRBV6-2 or TRBV6-3 with TRBJ2-2; 11 bases line up with TRBD2. Per the germline V gene, CDR1 is MNHEY and CDR2 is SVGEGT. The V and J ends lost 0 bases and 5 bases, in that order; junction bases with no gene match: 5. The CDR3 is made up of 17 amino acids. In DNA, the CDR3 is TGTGCCAGCAGTTACTCCGGGACTAGCGGAGGGACCGGGGAGCTGTTTTTT. It encodes CASSYSGTSGGTGELFF.

The V call is TRBV7-9, the J call TRBJ1-1, with D possibly TRBD1 on 6 matching bases. From germline, CDR1 is SEHNR and CDR2 FQNEAQ (reference sequence). This CDR3 contains 13 residues. V lost 4 bases and J 0 bases, leaving 6 bases between the germline ends. The CDR3 coding sequence is TGTGCCAGCAGCTGGACAGTGAACACTGAAGCTTTCTTT. Encoded protein: CASSWTVNTEAFF.

This chain connects TRBV10-3 to TRBJ1-5; tentative D call: TRBD1 (5 bases). Germline CDR1 is ENHRY and CDR2 is SYGVKD. V lost 3 bases to trimming and J lost 2 bases, with 11 bases between them. CDR3 size: 15 residues. Here the CDR3 DNA reads TGTGCCATCAGTGAACGGGGAGGGGGCAATCAGCCCCAGCATTTT. Translation gives CAISERGGGNQPQHF.

V and J are TRBV5-1 and TRBJ2-7; D might be TRBD1 (5 bases). The CDR3 totals 14 residues. V was clipped by 3 bases and J by 0 bases, with 10 bases between them. Germline V gene data show CDR1 as SGHRS and CDR2 as YFSETQ. This CDR3 is CASSSQAPSYEQYF. In DNA form, the CDR3 reads TGCGCCAGCAGCTCACAGGCACCCTCCTACGAGCAGTACTTC.

The chain uses TRBV19 and TRBJ1-6; TRBD1 agrees at 7 bases. Trimming cost V 6 bases and J 6 bases; bases outside gene matches: 11. Germline V CDR1 and CDR2: LNHDA, SQIVND (reference sequence). The CDR3 has 16 residues. DNA of the CDR3: TGTGCCAGTAGAAAGGAAGGACAGGCGGTTAATTCACCCCTCCACTTT. It is translated as CASRKEGQAVNSPLHF.

This clone was found a few times. V and J are TRBV2 and TRBJ1-2; TRBD1 matches 12 bases. V lost 7 bases and J lost 8; bases outside the gene matches: 8. The CDR3 extends over 14 amino acids. Germline CDR1 is SNHLY and CDR2 is FYNNEI. The CDR3 loop reads CASTGTGGVYGYTF. Written as DNA, the CDR3 is TGTGCCAGCACCGGGACAGGGGGCGTCTACGGCTACACCTTC.

The chain is built from TRBV5-4 and TRBJ1-1, with D possibly matching TRBD1 (5 bases). From germline, CDR1 is SGHNT and CDR2 YYREEE (reference sequence). The CDR3 is made up of 14 amino acids. Trimming shortened V by 1 base and J by 1 base, and 8 bases separated the two germline ends. The CDR3 sequence: CASSLIGENTEAFF. The CDR3 bases are TGTGCCAGCAGCTTGATAGGGGAGAACACTGAAGCTTTCTTT.